This T cell receptor beta chain came from a study of T-cell reconstitution after alpha-beta-depleted transplantation in children. The CDR3 loop spans 15 amino acids. V shed 4 bases and J shed 4 bases, with 16 bases lying between them. Germline V gene lookup returns CDR1 SGHVS and CDR2 FNYEAQ. For TCRbeta, the library was prepared with unique molecular identifiers. From the PCR reads, TCRdb called clonotypes with MiXCR, one entry per CDR3 protein. The sample shows about 540,000 distinct CDR3 sequences, 18% of them seen only once. This clonotype was seen only a few times. This sample comprised PBMCs from the stem cell graft donor, obtained from the stem cell graft. This TCR derives from a human donor who donated a stem cell graft to a child with acute lymphoblastic leukemia. The V and J genes are TRBV7-6 and TRBJ2-5; weak D call: TRBD1 (6 bases). The CDR3 region has the DNA TGTGCCAGCAGCTGGGCAATGGGGGCGGGAGAGACCCAGTACTTC. Its protein is CASSWAMGAGETQYF.